This T cell receptor beta chain was captured by sequencing in a study of shared clonotypes between healthy human individuals. Overall study context: Aged between 18 and 49, the donors were a couple of women and a few men. For every donor, three CD4 naive, three CD4 memory, two CD8 naive and one CD8 memory plates were used.

Germline V gene data show CDR1 as SGHRS and CDR2 as YFSETQ. The CDR3 spans 14 residues. Deletions cut 0 bases from V and 2 bases from J, with 7 bases between. The table came from immunoSEQ multiplex PCR; TCRdb's copy has only in-frame clones and leaves some out. This sample has 2 million to 2.5 million clones, with 93% found just once. Remarks on this clone: No antigen is known for it. At the DNA level, this CDR3 is encoded by other sequences in the same sample as well.

Points from the study as a whole: Relative to clonotypes present in all four donors, those not shared had lower generation probabilities. Sampling included only blood; tissue repertoires likely differ.

The sequenced sample was naive CD4+ T cells from PBMCs. Subset noted: CD45RA+ positively selected. The V call is TRBV5-1, the J call TRBJ2-3, with D uncertain. The source of this sequence is a man aged 18 to 30 in good health. Some clones in this sample may be carry-over from other donors' samples. CDR3 protein: CASSLGGFTDTQYF. CDR3 sequence (DNA): TGCGCCAGCAGCTTGGGTGGCTTCACAGATACGCAGTATTTT.